This record concerns one T cell receptor beta chain sequence. Its target antigen remains unknown. No much larger clonotype is one base removed from it; base qualities were not supplied. These data are taken from a study of blood T cell repertoires in COVID-19 (dated by TCRdb to the early 2020s). Background for the entire study: Samples covering the acute and convalescent phases of COVID-19 were provided by collaborators in the United States, Italy and Spain. The samples were drawn from the first 160 participants of the ongoing ImmuneRACE study and from more than 1,000 subjects provided by 6 global collaborators. Where available, HLA class I and class II types were obtained from metadata supplied by the sample provider rather than from assay-based typing. The material from the prospective study consisted of cDNA or gDNA derived from T cells, B-cell-depleted T cells, or PBMCs. The dataset comprised deeply sampled blood TCRbeta repertoires from subjects exposed to, actively infected with, or recovered from COVID-19. Sample metadata almost always included a de-identified subject ID, COVID-19 status, age in years and sex. The repertoires were released in a freely available public database meant as a resource for research on the immune response to SARS-CoV-2. What the work shows at the level of the full study, not this receptor alone: The amount of clinical and demographic metadata varied by source and participant and was provided uncurated.

TCRbeta CDR3 regions were amplified from genomic DNA using the immunoSEQ Assay, a bias-controlled multiplex PCR. Processing in the source paper ran as follows. Within the assay, amplification of reference gene primers was used to estimate how many nucleated cells each sample contained. To quantify the absolute abundance of each unique TCRbeta CDR3 rearrangement, sequence reads were collapsed and filtered. For each sample, productive Simpson clonality was calculated by taking the square root of Simpson's diversity index across productive rearrangements. TCRdb mirrors the immuneACCESS table, restricted to in-frame sequences. Some clones are absent from its copies; in checked studies, under half trace to an unresolved V gene, and the reason for the others is unknown. V, J and clone size were drawn from that table, and D and trimming were deduced from the DNA. This sample is represented by about 78,000 clones; 90% of them were singletons. The ten largest account for approximately 0.98% of the sample.

Including the terminal cysteine and phenylalanine, the CDR3 comprises 15 residues. Only CDR3 DNA is held: 45 bases, read in frame from base 1. V loses 4 bases of germline sequence and J loses 1 base, and the interval between the two ends is 14 bases. The germline V gene (reference sequence) specifies SGHNT as CDR1 and YYREEE as CDR2. The collaborating institutions used their own protocols to collect whole blood in K2EDTA tubes. Collaborator samples were shipped for TCRbeta analysis as frozen whole blood, isolated PBMCs, or DNA extracted from either sample type. Sequenced material: peripheral blood. In this chain, TRBV5-4 is recombined with TRBJ2-5; TRBD2 might be the D gene, on 6 matching bases. This sequence originates from a woman in her 50s in a cohort sampled during active COVID-19. The CDR3 amino acid sequence is: CASSTRTGVQETQYF. The nucleotides are TGTGCCAGCAGCACCCGGACGGGGGTCCAAGAGACCCAGTACTTC.